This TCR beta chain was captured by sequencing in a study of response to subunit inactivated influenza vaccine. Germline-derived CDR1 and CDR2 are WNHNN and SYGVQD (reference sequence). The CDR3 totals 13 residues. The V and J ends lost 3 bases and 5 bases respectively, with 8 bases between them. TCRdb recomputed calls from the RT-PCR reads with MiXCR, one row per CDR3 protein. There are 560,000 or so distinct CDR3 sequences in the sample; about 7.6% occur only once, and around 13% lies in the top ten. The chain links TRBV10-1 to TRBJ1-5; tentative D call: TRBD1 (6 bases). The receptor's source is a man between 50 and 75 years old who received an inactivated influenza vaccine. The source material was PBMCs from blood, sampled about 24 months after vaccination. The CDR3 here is CASSETGYQPQHF. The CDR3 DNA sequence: TGCGCCAGCAGTGAAACAGGGTATCAGCCCCAGCATTTT.